Shown below are 10 T cell receptor beta chains from a single sample sequenced in a study of T cell repertoires in cytomegalovirus infection. TCRdb used MiXCR to reprocess the reads, holding one entry per CDR3 protein. The sample lists around 290,000 distinct CDR3 sequences, over 20% occurring once. Sequenced input: PBMCs. The receptor source for this set is a human donor in good health (CMV status not recorded). Some clones in this sample may be carry-over from other donors' samples.

The chain carries TRBV28 and TRBJ1-2, with a weak D call TRBD1 (5 bases). The V and J ends lost 6 bases and 2 bases respectively, with 13 bases between them. This CDR3 is 14 amino acids long. The V gene's germline CDR1 is MDHEN and CDR2 SYDVKM. CDR3 bases: TGTGCCAGCAGGGTGGGACCTCCAAACTATGGCTACACCTTC. This codes for CASRVGPPNYGYTF.

This clonotype was seen a handful of times. The V gene is TRBV6-5, the J gene TRBJ2-3; D might be TRBD1 (5 bases). The germline V and J ends were trimmed by 6 bases and 2 bases, with 12 bases remaining between them. The CDR3 totals 14 residues. CDR1 is MNHEY, CDR2 SVGAGI, per germline. The CDR3 is CASSLHRYTDTQYF. CDR3 sequence (DNA): TGTGCCAGCAGCTTACACAGGTACACAGATACGCAGTATTTT.

This clonotype was found a few times. The CDR3 DNA follows: TGTGCCAGCAGCAAGACCCTGGGTGCTTTCTTT. Amino acids: CASSKTLGAFF. The chain employs TRBV7-2 and TRBJ1-1; no clear D gene. V gave up 5 bases and J gave up 11 bases, with 12 bases separating them. Germline V lookup: CDR1 SGHTA, CDR2 FQGNSA. CDR3 length equals 11 residues.

This clonotype was picked up one time. A junction end diverges from the germline sequence, so it may reflect a read error. The genes are TRBV15 and TRBJ2-5; D uncertain. The CDR3 is 12 residues long. Germline-derived CDR1 and CDR2 are LNHNV and YYDKDF (reference sequence). The CDR3 region is CATSLNQEAQYF. The CDR3 DNA is TGTGCCACCAGCCTGAACCAAGAGGCCCAGTACTTC.

This chain joins TRBV7-9 and TRBJ1-5, with 10 nucleotides matching TRBD1. Germline V gives CDR1 SEHNR, CDR2 FQNEAQ (reference sequence). V gave up 5 bases and J gave up 3 bases; unmatched junction bases: 7. CDR3 length: 16 residues. Here the CDR3 reads CASSPDRGQDNQPQHF. The CDR3 nucleotides are TGTGCCAGCAGCCCCGACAGGGGGCAGGACAATCAGCCCCAGCATTTT. The full variable domain, with the rest looked up from reference TRBV7-9 and TRBJ1-5, is DTGVSQNPRHKITKRGQNVTFRCDPISEHNRLYWYRQTLGQGPEFLTYFQNEAQLEKSRLLSDRFSAERPKGSFSTLEIQRTEQGDSAMYLCASSPDRGQDNQPQHFGDGTRLSIL.

This clonotype occurred many times. This chain connects TRBV7-2 to TRBJ2-3; D is undetermined. Deletions cut 1 base from V and 0 bases from J, with 8 bases between. This CDR3 region has 15 residues. Germline CDR1 is SGHTA and CDR2 is FQGNSA. The CDR3 region has the DNA TGTGCCAGCAGCTTAGTACTACTTAGCACAGATACGCAGTATTTT. This codes for CASSLVLLSTDTQYF.

This clonotype was seen many times. This rearrangement joins TRBV7-2 to TRBJ2-2; D is undetermined. V lost 1 base and J 6 bases, leaving 6 bases between the germline ends. There are 13 residues in the CDR3. Germline CDR1 and CDR2: SGHTA and FQGNSA. In nucleotides, the CDR3 is TGTGCCAGCAGCTTAGTGGGGTCCGGGGAGCTGTTTTTT. It yields the protein CASSLVGSGELFF.

This clonotype was counted at least ten times. DNA of the CDR3: TGTGCCAGCAGCATCGGACTAGCGGGGGGCAGCTCCTACGAGCAGTACTTC. Its translation: CASSIGLAGGSSYEQYF. This chain uses TRBV7-2 with TRBJ2-7; 14 nucleotides match TRBD2. Trimming at V came to 5 bases and at J to 0 bases, leaving 6 bases not matched to a gene. Germline CDR1 is SGHTA and CDR2 is FQGNSA. The CDR3 has 17 amino acids.

V gene TRBV25-1 combines with J gene TRBJ1-6; D remains unclear. V lost 3 bases to trimming and J lost 7 bases, with 4 bases between them. The CDR3 is 12 amino acids. Germline V CDR1 and CDR2: MGHDK, SYGVNS. CDR3 amino acids: CASSERNSPLHF. The CDR3 bases are TGTGCCAGCAGTGAGAGGAATTCACCCCTCCACTTT.

V gene TRBV20-1 combines with J gene TRBJ2-2, with 7 bases aligning to TRBD2. The CDR3 spans 14 residues. CDR1 and CDR2 (germline): DFQATT, SNEGSKA (reference sequence). V lost 5 bases and J lost 7; bases outside the gene matches: 10. This chain's CDR3 is CSAGTSVQDGELFF. The DNA of the CDR3 is TGCAGTGCTGGAACTAGCGTTCAAGACGGGGAGCTGTTTTTT.